This T cell receptor (beta chain) was sequenced for a study of CD8 T cells in Susac syndrome. The CDR3 spans 18 residues. Germline V CDR1 and CDR2: SGHRS, YFSETQ. The trim removed 4 bases at V and 7 bases at J, leaving 15 bases unmatched. High-throughput TCR beta sequencing covered peripheral CD8+ and CD4+ T cells. CD8+ and CD4+ T cells were negatively isolated; TEMRA cells were FACS-enriched. About 0.5 to 1 ug RNA was reverse transcribed with random hexamers. Across 54 Vbeta and 13 Jbeta, immunoSEQ multiplex PCR amplified TCR beta CDR3. MiXCR, applied by TCRdb to the immunoSEQ multiplex PCR reads, yields one record per CDR3 protein. The sample has about 120,000 distinct CDR3 sequences, 80% to 95% seen once.

This receptor was obtained from a human donor in good health. V gene TRBV5-1 combines with J gene TRBJ2-1; 12 bases agree with TRBD2. The sequenced sample consisted of CD4+ T cells from PBMCs. Here the CDR3 reads CASSRHPFRTSGTNEQFF. CDR3 nucleotide sequence: TGCGCCAGCAGCCGACACCCCTTTCGGACTAGCGGGACGAATGAGCAGTTCTTC.